The entry that follows covers one T cell receptor (beta chain) sequence. This specimen belongs to a study of blood T cell repertoires in COVID-19. Study-level information: In each case, the material was cDNA or gDNA derived from T cells, B-cell-depleted T cells, or PBMCs.

Germline CDR1 reads MNHEY; CDR2 reads SMNVEV (reference sequence). The V segment lost 2 bases and the J segment 4 bases; nucleotides outside the gene matches: 8. The CDR3 covers 18 residues. Per the original methods: Using reference gene primer amplification, nucleated cell counts were estimated. Sequenced by immunoSEQ multiplex PCR; TCRdb stores in-frame clones only, minus some. V and J calls and clone size are copied from that table; D and trimming were computed from the DNA. The sample lists roughly 250,000 clones; around 80% were seen once. Sequencing input: peripheral blood. This receptor was obtained from a woman in her thirties or forties with active or convalescent COVID-19. The V and J genes are TRBV27 and TRBJ2-7, with TRBD2 matching over 16 bases. The CDR3 region has the DNA TGTGCCAGCAGTTTAAGGTTGGGACTAGCGGGGGGGAGATACGAGCAGTACTTC. Amino acid sequence: CASSLRLGLAGGRYEQYF.